Described below is a single T cell receptor (beta chain) sequence and its context. Antigen specificity is unknown. The CDR3 runs to 16 residues. The trim removed 1 base at V and 3 bases at J, leaving 5 bases unmatched. Germline V gene data show CDR1 as LGHDT and CDR2 as YNNKEL (reference sequence). Bulk TCR libraries used previously described methods and listed TCR primers. TCRdb itself ran the PCR reads through MiXCR, one entry per CDR3 protein. Of approximately 550,000 distinct CDR3 sequences in the sample, around a fifth were seen once. Naive CD8 T cells underwent sorting with the CD8+CD4-CCR7+CD45RA+ definition. The sample originates from a study of molecular identifiers for immune sequencing clone quantification. Study-wide findings and caveats: Clones above 20 RNA copies held over 98% of effector molecules, under 1% in naive cells.

The sample was naive CD8+ T cells from blood, with Jurkat cell RNA spiked in. Indicated subset: FACS-sorted CD8+CD4-CCR7+CD45RA+ naive T cells. The V call is TRBV3-1, the J call TRBJ2-3, with 9 positions matching TRBD2. This TCR derives from a human donor in good health. Some libraries in this study had Jurkat cell RNA spiked in. In DNA, the CDR3 is TGTGCCAGCAGCCAAGTGGCGGGAGGGCCGACAGATACGCAGTATTTT. Amino acids: CASSQVAGGPTDTQYF.